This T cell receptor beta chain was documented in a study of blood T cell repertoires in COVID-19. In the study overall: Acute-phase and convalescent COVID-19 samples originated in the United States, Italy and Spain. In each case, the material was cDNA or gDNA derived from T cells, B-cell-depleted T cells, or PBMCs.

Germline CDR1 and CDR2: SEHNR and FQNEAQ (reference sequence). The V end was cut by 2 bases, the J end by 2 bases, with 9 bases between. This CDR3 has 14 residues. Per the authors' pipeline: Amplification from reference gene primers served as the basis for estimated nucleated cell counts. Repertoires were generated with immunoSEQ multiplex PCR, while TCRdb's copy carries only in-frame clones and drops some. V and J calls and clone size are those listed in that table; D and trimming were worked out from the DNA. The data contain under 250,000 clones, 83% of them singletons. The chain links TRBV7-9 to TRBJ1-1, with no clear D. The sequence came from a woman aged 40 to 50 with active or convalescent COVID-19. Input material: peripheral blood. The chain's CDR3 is CASSLNDLNTEAFF. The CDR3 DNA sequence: TGTGCCAGCAGCTTAAATGACTTAAACACTGAAGCTTTCTTT. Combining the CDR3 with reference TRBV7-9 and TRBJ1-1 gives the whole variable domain DTGVSQNPRHKITKRGQNVTFRCDPISEHNRLYWYRQTLGQGPEFLTYFQNEAQLEKSRLLSDRFSAERPKGSFSTLEIQRTEQGDSAMYLCASSLNDLNTEAFFGQGTRLTVV.